This T cell receptor (beta chain) originates from a study of blood T cells in healthy people across ages. Study findings and constraints: Using unsorted PBMCs precluded a conclusive naive versus antigen-experienced comparison.

Comments on this clonotype: The antigen remains undetermined. A single base separates this from a much larger clone, so it may be a read error.

Donor samples were obtained from healthy Caucasian individuals from Russia, aged 6 to 90. No fewer than 5 micrograms of total RNA were isolated from every sample. This CDR3 contains 13 residues. Through a sample-barcoded 5' primer and a J-beta primer mix, a second PCR was run for about 6 to 11 cycles. TCRdb re-analysed the 5' RACE reads in MiXCR, keeping a single row per CDR3 protein. The repertoire holds some 900,000 distinct CDR3 sequences, with under 35% as singletons. This TCR derives from an elderly woman in good health. The rearrangement joins TRBV12-3 or TRBV12-4 to TRBJ2-5; D may be TRBD1 or TRBD2 (5 bases each). Sequencing was carried out using blood. CDR3 in amino acids: CASRRGAQEAQYF. In DNA, the CDR3 is TGTGCCAGCAGAAGAGGGGCTCAAGAGGCCCAGTACTTC.